This TCR beta chain came from a study of Graves' ophthalmopathy and Graves' hyperthyroidism. Patients with other autoimmune diseases, uncontrolled infections, pregnancy or lactation were excluded. This clonotype was seen repeatedly, ten times or more. Its antigen is as yet unknown. Transcripts of RNA were the source for amplifying TCR beta CDR3 regions. The library came from an HTBI-primed first-round RT-PCR and a second-round multiplex PCR. TCRdb used MiXCR to reprocess the multiplex PCR reads, holding one entry per CDR3 protein. This sample has about 480,000 distinct CDR3 sequences, with about an eighth found just once. The CDR3 is 15 amino acids. Germline CDR1 and CDR2: ENHRY and SYGVKD. V lost 3 bases and J lost 3, with 15 bases in between. Study-level results: The model predicted progression of ophthalmopathy with a sensitivity of roughly 66%, and its specificity was 72.22%. Thyroid clonotypes that were expanded above 0.001 frequency mostly also appeared in blood.

The sequencing sample was made of blood. This TCR was recovered from a woman aged 25 to 39 with Graves' ophthalmopathy. This sequence joins TRBV10-3 and TRBJ2-7, with D unresolved. CDR3 sequence (DNA): TGTGCCATCAGTGATCTTCGCACTCCGGGCTACGAGCAGTACTTC. Its protein is CAISDLRTPGYEQYF.